The subject of this entry is one T cell receptor beta chain. Its target is not known. CDR1 and CDR2 (germline): SGHVS, FQNEAQ. J lost 5 bases, V lost 2 bases, and 3 bases had no gene match. The CDR3 sequence is 14 residues long. The table came from immunoSEQ multiplex PCR; TCRdb's copy has only in-frame clones and leaves some out. This sample has roughly 70,000 clones, with roughly 90% found just once. The sample is drawn from a study of chemoradiotherapy in HPV16-positive cancers. Study details: Candidate HPV-specific T-cell clones and common TCR motifs came from functional assays in a couple of HPV16-positive patients.

Findings of the study overall: Candidate HPV-specific clones and E7-related TCR motifs grew in tumor during treatment.

This chain uses TRBV7-8 with TRBJ2-4; 7 bases fit TRBD1. The clonotype was recovered from a human donor with HPV-associated anogenital cancer. This sample comprised blood, obtained from a patient who underwent chemoradiotherapy. CDR3 in DNA: TGTGCCAGCAGCTTATTCGGGACAGAAAACATTCAGTACTTC. Its protein product is CASSLFGTENIQYF.